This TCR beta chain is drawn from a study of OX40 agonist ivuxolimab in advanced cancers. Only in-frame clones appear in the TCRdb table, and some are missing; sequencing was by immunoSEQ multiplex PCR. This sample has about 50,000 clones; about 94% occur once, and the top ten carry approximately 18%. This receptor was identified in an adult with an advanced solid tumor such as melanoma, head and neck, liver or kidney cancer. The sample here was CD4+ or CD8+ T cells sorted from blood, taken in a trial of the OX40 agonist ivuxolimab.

The DNA for the CDR3 is TGTGCCAGCAGCTTGGCCGTGGCTTTCCAAGAGACCCAGTACTTC. Protein product: CASSLAVAFQETQYF. J is TRBJ2-5 and V is TRBV5-8, with unresolved D. This CDR3 is built from 15 residues. The germline CDR1 and CDR2 sequences are SGHTS and YDEGEE. V was pared by 0 bases and J by 1 base, with 10 bases between.